The next 13 T cell receptor beta chains were all read from a single sample in a study of early T cells in non-severe SARS-CoV-2 infection. TCRdb called the 5' RACE reads again in MiXCR, with one record for every CDR3 protein. This table has about 53,000 distinct CDR3 sequences, roughly 12% appearing once. The specimen comprised whole blood, sampled at baseline. The source is an adult who was a healthcare worker with PCR-confirmed SARS-CoV-2 infection or an uninfected control (not recorded which).

This clonotype showed up just a few times. This chain connects TRBV7-2 to TRBJ2-5, with a tentative D call TRBD1 (5 bases). V lost 4 bases and J 2 bases, leaving 8 bases between the germline ends. Per germline, CDR1 SGHTA and CDR2 FQGNSA. The CDR3 is 13 residues long. Here the CDR3 DNA reads TGTGCCAGCAGCTCAGGGTGGCAAGAGACCCAGTACTTC. The encoded protein is CASSSGWQETQYF.

This clonotype has a handful of counts. CDR3 nucleotides: TGTGCCAGCAGCGTCGAGCAGGGGAGCTACACCTTC. Translated, it gives CASSVEQGSYTF. The genes are TRBV9 and TRBJ1-2, with a possible D match to TRBD1 (6 bases). CDR1 is SGDLS and CDR2 is YYNGEE in the germline V gene. Between the trimmed V and J ends, which lost 2 bases and 9 bases, there was a span of 11 bases. This CDR3 region has 12 residues.

The chain has TRBV11-1 and TRBJ1-1; D not resolved. Germline CDR1 and CDR2: SGHAT and FQDESV (reference sequence). V gave up 7 bases and J gave up 0 bases, with 15 bases separating them. The CDR3 totals 15 residues. CDR3 DNA sequence: TGTGCCAGCAAAAGGAGTTTCGAGGTGAACACTGAAGCTTTCTTT. Its protein is CASKRSFEVNTEAFF. The full variable domain, in which reference TRBV11-1 and TRBJ1-1 provide the parts outside the CDR3, is EAEVAQSPRYKITEKSQAVAFWCDPISGHATLYWYRQILGQGPELLVQFQDESVVDDSQLPKDRFSAERLKGVDSTLKIQPAELGDSAMYLCASKRSFEVNTEAFFGQGTRLTVV.

The rearrangement links TRBV7-9 to TRBJ2-1, with a possible D match to TRBD2 (5 bases). V was cut by 0 bases and J by 4 bases, with 10 bases left in between. The CDR3 runs 15 residues. CDR1 and CDR2 (germline): SEHNR, FQNEAQ (reference sequence). CDR3 nucleotide sequence: TGTGCCAGCAGCTTAGCGAGCGGCTATTACAATGAGCAGTTCTTC. Protein: CASSLASGYYNEQFF.

The V and J genes are TRBV28 and TRBJ1-6; 7 bases align to TRBD1. After removal of 5 bases from V and 9 bases from J, the junction contained 10 bases not matched to a gene. CDR3 size: 15 residues. Germline CDR1 reads MDHEN; CDR2 reads SYDVKM. The CDR3 DNA sequence: TGTGCCAGCAGTGCCCTGGAGGGGGCAATTTCACCCCTCCACTTT. Amino acids: CASSALEGAISPLHF. Based on the CDR3 plus reference TRBV28 and TRBJ1-6, the full variable domain is DVKVTQSSRYLVKRTGEKVFLECVQDMDHENMFWYRQDPGLGLRLIYFSYDVKMKEKGDIPEGYSVSREKKERFSLILESASTNQTSMYLCASSALEGAISPLHFGNGTRLTVT.

This clonotype turned up a few times. V gene TRBV7-2 combines with J gene TRBJ1-5; D is undetermined. CDR3 length: 16 amino acids. The germline CDR1 and CDR2 sequences are SGHTA and FQGNSA. Trimming removed 1 base at V and 1 base at J, with 11 bases between. CDR3 in amino acids: CASSLGTPDSNQPQHF. Written as DNA, the CDR3 is TGTGCCAGCAGCTTAGGGACCCCCGACAGCAATCAGCCCCAGCATTTT.

J is TRBJ2-7 and V is TRBV7-9; 9 bases map to TRBD1. There are 17 residues in the CDR3. The germline CDR1 and CDR2 sequences are SEHNR and FQNEAQ (reference sequence). The J segment lost 0 bases and the V segment lost 0 bases, leaving 6 bases of the junction unmatched. CDR3 amino acids: CASSLAGQGLGSYEQYF. In nucleotides, the CDR3 is TGTGCCAGCAGCTTAGCGGGACAGGGTTTGGGCTCCTACGAGCAGTACTTC.

This clonotype was found many times. The chain carries TRBV6-2 or TRBV6-3 and TRBJ2-2; D is tentatively TRBD1 or TRBD2 (5 bases each). Germline loops: CDR1 MNHEY, CDR2 SVGEGT. V lost 5 bases and J 5 bases, leaving 12 bases between the germline ends. CDR3 length: 14 residues. The DNA for the CDR3 is TGTGCCAGCAGTCACCCCAGGGAGACCGGGGAGCTGTTTTTT. Encoded protein: CASSHPRETGELFF.

This clonotype was detected only a few times. The chain employs TRBV27 and TRBJ2-7; D gene uncertain. The ends were cut back, 2 bases at V and 7 bases at J, with 24 bases in the middle. The CDR3 is 17 amino acids. Germline V gene lookup returns CDR1 MNHEY and CDR2 SMNVEV (reference sequence). In nucleotides, the CDR3 is TGTGCCAGCAGTTTAATACCTCTAGGGCCCCGCCATCGGGAGCAGTACTTC. Its protein is CASSLIPLGPRHREQYF.

This chain uses TRBV29-1 with TRBJ2-1; D may be TRBD2 (6 bases). The CDR3 runs to 12 residues. Germline CDR1 is SQVTM and CDR2 is ANQGSEA. Trimming stripped 7 bases from V and 4 bases from J, with 11 bases between. This CDR3 reads CSAQGLYNEQFF. In DNA form, the CDR3 reads TGCAGCGCCCAGGGACTTTACAATGAGCAGTTCTTC.

This clonotype was counted between two and nine times. The rearrangement uses TRBV27 and TRBJ1-1; D is undetermined. V lost 5 bases, J lost 0 bases, and 13 bases lay in between. Germline V gives CDR1 MNHEY, CDR2 SMNVEV (reference sequence). The CDR3 runs to 15 residues. Here the CDR3 DNA reads TGTGCCAGCAGTCCCGGGATCCGGTTGAACACTGAAGCTTTCTTT. The encoded protein is CASSPGIRLNTEAFF.

This CDR3 is CATSGQNSYNEQFF. CDR3 nucleotides: TGTGCCACCAGTGGTCAGAACTCCTACAATGAGCAGTTCTTC. The chain employs TRBV24-1 and TRBJ2-1; no firm D call. Germline V lookup: CDR1 KGHDR, CDR2 SFDVKD. This CDR3 comprises 14 residues. Trimming pared 5 bases from V and 0 bases from J, leaving 7 bases between.

The chain is built from TRBV20-1 and TRBJ2-3, with D possibly matching TRBD1 (5 bases). Per germline, CDR1 DFQATT and CDR2 SNEGSKA (reference sequence). The V end was cut by 4 bases, the J end by 5 bases, with 7 bases between. This CDR3 spans 11 amino acids. For the CDR3, the DNA is TGCAGTGCTAAAGGGGTAGATACGCAGTATTTT. Amino acid sequence: CSAKGVDTQYF.